This TCR beta chain was profiled in a study of blood T cell repertoires in COVID-19. Study details: COVID-19 samples, acute and convalescent, were from the United States, Italy and Spain. PBMCs, B-cell-depleted T cells, or T cells provided the cDNA or gDNA that made up the material.

As processed by the authors: The assay estimated nucleated cells by amplifying reference gene primers. Here immunoSEQ multiplex PCR was the method, and the copy in TCRdb shows in-frame clones only, minus some. The V and J calls and clone size come from that table; D and trimming were worked out from the DNA. The table records about 110,000 clones, roughly four fifths of them present only once. Germline loops: CDR1 SGHRS, CDR2 YFSETQ. The CDR3 runs to 13 residues. Trimming pared 3 bases from V and 8 bases from J, leaving 11 bases between. This receptor was taken from a man between 65 and 85 years old with acute or convalescent COVID-19. Sequenced sample: peripheral blood. V usage is TRBV5-1 and J usage is TRBJ1-4, with a weak D call TRBD1 (6 bases). CDR3 region: CASSSTQGEKLFF. For the CDR3, the DNA is TGCGCCAGCAGCTCAACACAGGGAGAAAAACTGTTTTTT. Based on the CDR3 plus reference TRBV5-1 and TRBJ1-4, the full variable domain is KAGVTQTPRYLIKTRGQQVTLSCSPISGHRSVSWYQQTPGQGLQFLFEYFSETQRNKGNFPGRFSGRQFSNSRSEMNVSTLELGDSALYLCASSSTQGEKLFFGSGTQLSVL.